One sample yielded the 8 T cell receptor beta chains listed below, sequenced in a study of blood T cell repertoires in COVID-19. The data were produced by immunoSEQ multiplex PCR, yet TCRdb's version contains in-frame clones alone and is incomplete. Of approximately 300,000 clones in the sample, roughly 87% were seen once. Sequencing was carried out using peripheral blood. These receptors came from a young man with active or convalescent COVID-19.

CDR3 protein: CARSLAIRLAGTYEQYF. The CDR3 nucleotides are TGTGCCAGAAGCTTGGCTATTCGACTAGCGGGTACCTACGAGCAGTACTTC. The rearrangement uses TRBV5-3 and TRBJ2-7; TRBD2 matches 10 bases. TRBV5-3 is an ORF for which the function is uncertain. This CDR3 is built from 17 residues. Trimming took 0 bases from V and 2 from J; bases not matched to a gene: 8.

This chain joins TRBV10-3 and TRBJ2-7; 9 nucleotides match TRBD2. The CDR3 has 15 residues. Germline values: CDR1 ENHRY, CDR2 SYGVKD. The J segment lost 3 bases and the V segment lost 5 bases, leaving 8 bases of the junction unmatched. The CDR3 nucleotides are TGTGCCATCAGTAGCGGGGGGCCCCAGAACTACGAGCAGTACTTC. Translated, it gives CAISSGGPQNYEQYF.

The V gene is TRBV2, the J gene TRBJ2-3; TRBD1 is a possible D gene (5 bases). Trimming cost V 7 bases and J 4 bases, with 12 bases left between them. Germline-derived CDR1 and CDR2 are SNHLY and FYNNEI. The CDR3 has 13 amino acids. CDR3 loop: CASKNLGPDTQYF. Here the CDR3 DNA reads TGTGCCAGCAAGAATCTGGGGCCAGATACGCAGTATTTT.

The chain couples TRBV7-9 to TRBJ2-1, with 9 bases that match TRBD1. This CDR3 has 14 residues. From germline, CDR1 is SEHNR and CDR2 FQNEAQ (reference sequence). The junction had 9 bases not matched to a gene; V was cut back by 5 bases and J by 10 bases. The CDR3 DNA reads TGTGCCAGCAGCCCATCGGGACAGGGAAGAGAGCAGTTCTTC. It codes for CASSPSGQGREQFF.

The rearrangement uses TRBV18 and TRBJ2-1; D gene ambiguous. Germline-derived CDR1 and CDR2 are KGHSH and LQKENI. V was shortened by 3 bases and J by 6 bases, with 18 bases between the two germline ends. The CDR3 totals 16 residues. The CDR3 is CASSPSSLNPPNEQFF. Written as DNA, the CDR3 is TGTGCCAGCTCACCGAGTAGTCTGAATCCACCCAATGAGCAGTTCTTC.

The chain carries TRBV3-1 (or the pseudogene TRBV3-2) and TRBJ2-1, with D maybe TRBD2 (7 bases). The V gene lost 9 bases and the J gene lost 9 bases, with 24 bases spanning the gap. The CDR3 spans 15 residues. Germline-derived CDR1 and CDR2 are LGHDT and YNNKEL (reference sequence). CDR3: CASRQGLADAGEQFF. In DNA form, the CDR3 reads TGTGCCAGTCGGCAGGGGCTAGCGGACGCGGGTGAGCAGTTCTTC.

This clone was seen a single time. The chain employs TRBV19 and TRBJ1-5; TRBD1 is a possible D gene (6 bases). Germline-derived CDR1 and CDR2 are LNHDA and SQIVND (reference sequence). The germline V and J ends were trimmed by 4 bases and 0 bases, with 10 bases remaining between them. This CDR3 contains 15 residues. CDR3 residues: CASSSSTGSNQPQHF. CDR3 DNA sequence: TGTGCCAGTAGTAGTTCGACAGGTAGCAATCAGCCCCAGCATTTT. Full variable domain (rest looked up from reference TRBV19 and TRBJ1-5): DGGITQSPKYLFRKEGQNVTLSCEQNLNHDAMYWYRQDPGQGLRLIYYSQIVNDFQKGDIAEGYSVSREKKESFPLTVTSAQKNPTAFYLCASSSSTGSNQPQHFGDGTRLSIL.

V usage is TRBV7-9 and J usage is TRBJ2-7, with D possibly matching TRBD2 (5 bases). In germline, CDR1 is SEHNR, CDR2 FQNEAQ (reference sequence). V was pared by 9 bases and J by 0 bases, with 15 bases between. CDR3 length: 14 amino acids. This CDR3 reads CASALYAGSYEQYF. The DNA of the CDR3 is TGTGCCAGTGCCCTATACGCGGGCTCCTACGAGCAGTACTTC.